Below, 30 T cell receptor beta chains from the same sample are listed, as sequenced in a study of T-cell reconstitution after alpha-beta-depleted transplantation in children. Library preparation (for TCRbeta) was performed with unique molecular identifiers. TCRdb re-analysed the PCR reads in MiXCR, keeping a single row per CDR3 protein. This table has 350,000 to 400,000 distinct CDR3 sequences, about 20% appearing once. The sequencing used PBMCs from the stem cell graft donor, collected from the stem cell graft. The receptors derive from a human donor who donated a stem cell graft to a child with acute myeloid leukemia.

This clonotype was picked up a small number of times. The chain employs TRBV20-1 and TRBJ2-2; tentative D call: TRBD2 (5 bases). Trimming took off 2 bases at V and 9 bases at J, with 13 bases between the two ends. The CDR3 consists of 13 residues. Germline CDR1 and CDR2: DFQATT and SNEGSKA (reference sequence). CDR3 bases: TGCAGTGCTAGACACTCCTCGGGAAGGGAGCTGTTTTTT. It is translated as CSARHSSGRELFF.

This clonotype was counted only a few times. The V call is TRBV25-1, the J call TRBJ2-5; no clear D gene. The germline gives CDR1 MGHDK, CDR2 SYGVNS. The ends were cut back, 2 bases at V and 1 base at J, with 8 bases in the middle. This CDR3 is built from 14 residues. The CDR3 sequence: CASSEVSVQETQYF. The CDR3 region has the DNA TGTGCCAGCAGTGAAGTTTCAGTCCAAGAGACCCAGTACTTC.

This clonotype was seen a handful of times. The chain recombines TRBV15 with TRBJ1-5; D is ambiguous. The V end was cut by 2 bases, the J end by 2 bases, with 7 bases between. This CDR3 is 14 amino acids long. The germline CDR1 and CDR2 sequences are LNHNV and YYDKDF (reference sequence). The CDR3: CATSRQLGNQPQHF. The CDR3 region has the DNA TGTGCCACCAGCAGACAGTTGGGCAATCAGCCCCAGCATTTT.

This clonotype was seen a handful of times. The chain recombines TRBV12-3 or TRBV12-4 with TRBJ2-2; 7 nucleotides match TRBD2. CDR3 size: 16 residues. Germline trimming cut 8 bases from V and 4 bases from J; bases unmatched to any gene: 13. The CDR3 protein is CASSISTSPSTGELFF. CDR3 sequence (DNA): TGTGCCAGCTCCATATCGACTAGCCCAAGCACCGGGGAGCTGTTTTTT.

CDR3 sequence reads: CASSLAGWNTEAFF. CDR3 DNA: TGTGCCAGCAGCTTGGCCGGGTGGAACACTGAAGCTTTCTTT. The chain has TRBV5-5 and TRBJ1-1; no clear D. The CDR3 is made up of 14 amino acids. The V end lost 0 bases, the J end lost 1 base, and 7 bases lay between the germline ends. CDR1 and CDR2 from the germline V gene are SGHKS and YYEKEE (reference sequence).

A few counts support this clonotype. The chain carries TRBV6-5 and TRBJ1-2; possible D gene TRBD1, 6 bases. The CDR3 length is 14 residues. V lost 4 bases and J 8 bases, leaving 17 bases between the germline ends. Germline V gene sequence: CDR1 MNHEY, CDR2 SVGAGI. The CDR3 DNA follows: TGTGCCAGCAGTTCCCTCACAGGGCCTGCGGGCTACACCTTC. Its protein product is CASSSLTGPAGYTF.

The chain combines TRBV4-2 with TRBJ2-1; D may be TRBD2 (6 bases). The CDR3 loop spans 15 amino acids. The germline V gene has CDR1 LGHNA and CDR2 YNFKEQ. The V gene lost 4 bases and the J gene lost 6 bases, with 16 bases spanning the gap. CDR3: CASSLGLNPSNEQFF. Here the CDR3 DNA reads TGTGCCAGCAGCCTTGGACTAAACCCCTCCAATGAGCAGTTCTTC.

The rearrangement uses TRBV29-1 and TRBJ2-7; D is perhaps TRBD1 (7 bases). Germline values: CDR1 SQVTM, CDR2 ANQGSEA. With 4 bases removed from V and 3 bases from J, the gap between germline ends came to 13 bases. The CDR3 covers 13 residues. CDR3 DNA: TGCAGCGTTGCCAGGGGGGCCCTCTACGAGCAGTACTTC. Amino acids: CSVARGALYEQYF.

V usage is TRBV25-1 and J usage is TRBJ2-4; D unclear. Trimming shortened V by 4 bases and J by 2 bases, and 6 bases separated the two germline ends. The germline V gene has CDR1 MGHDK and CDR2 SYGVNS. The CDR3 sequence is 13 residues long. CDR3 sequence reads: CASSAQTKNIQYF. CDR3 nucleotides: TGTGCCAGCAGTGCCCAGACCAAAAACATTCAGTACTTC.

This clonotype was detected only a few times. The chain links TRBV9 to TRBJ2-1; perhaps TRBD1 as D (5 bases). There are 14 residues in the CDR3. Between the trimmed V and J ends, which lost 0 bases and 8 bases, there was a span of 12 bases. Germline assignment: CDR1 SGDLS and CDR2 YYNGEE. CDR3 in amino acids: CASSVEGRVHEQFF. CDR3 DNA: TGTGCCAGCAGCGTAGAGGGCAGGGTGCATGAGCAGTTCTTC.

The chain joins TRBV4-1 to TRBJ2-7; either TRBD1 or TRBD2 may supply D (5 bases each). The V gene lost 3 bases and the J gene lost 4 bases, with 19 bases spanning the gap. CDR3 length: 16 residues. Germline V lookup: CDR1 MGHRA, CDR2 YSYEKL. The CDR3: CASSQSGRGVIYEQYF. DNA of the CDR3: TGCGCCAGCAGCCAGTCCGGACGAGGGGTTATTTACGAGCAGTACTTC.

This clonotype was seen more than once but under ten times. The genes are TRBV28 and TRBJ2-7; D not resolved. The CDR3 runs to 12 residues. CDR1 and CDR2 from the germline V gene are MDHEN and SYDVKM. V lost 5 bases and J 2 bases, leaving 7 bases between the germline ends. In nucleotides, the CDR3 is TGTGCCAGCAGTGTGGTGGCCTACGAGCAGTACTTC. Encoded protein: CASSVVAYEQYF.

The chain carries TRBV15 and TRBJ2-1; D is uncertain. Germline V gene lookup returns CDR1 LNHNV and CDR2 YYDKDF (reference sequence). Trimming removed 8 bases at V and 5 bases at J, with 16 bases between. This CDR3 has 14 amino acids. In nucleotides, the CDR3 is TGTGCCACCGTAGTAACCCCTCTTAACAATGAGCAGTTCTTC. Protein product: CATVVTPLNNEQFF.

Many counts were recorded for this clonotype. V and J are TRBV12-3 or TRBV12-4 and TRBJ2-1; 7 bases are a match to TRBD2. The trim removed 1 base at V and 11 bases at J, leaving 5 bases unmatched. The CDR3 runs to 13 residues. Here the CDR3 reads CASSLGREKKQFF. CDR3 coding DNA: TGTGCCAGCAGTTTAGGGCGGGAGAAAAAGCAGTTCTTC.

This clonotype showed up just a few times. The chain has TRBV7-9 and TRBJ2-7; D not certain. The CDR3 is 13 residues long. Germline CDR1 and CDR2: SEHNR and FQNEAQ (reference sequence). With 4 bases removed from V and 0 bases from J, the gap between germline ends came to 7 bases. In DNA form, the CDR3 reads TGTGCCAGCAGCTCCGAACCCTCCTACGAGCAGTACTTC. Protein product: CASSSEPSYEQYF.

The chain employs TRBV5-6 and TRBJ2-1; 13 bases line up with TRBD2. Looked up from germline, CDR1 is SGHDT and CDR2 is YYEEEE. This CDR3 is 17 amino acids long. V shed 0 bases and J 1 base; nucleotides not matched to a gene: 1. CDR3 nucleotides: TGTGCCAGCAGCTTGGAACTAGCGGGAGGGTCCTACAATGAGCAGTTCTTC. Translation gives CASSLELAGGSYNEQFF. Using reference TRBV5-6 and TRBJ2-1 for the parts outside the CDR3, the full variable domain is DAGVTQSPTHLIKTRGQQVTLRCSPKSGHDTVSWYQQALGQGPQFIFQYYEEEERQRGNFPDRFSGHQFPNYSSELNVNALLLGDSALYLCASSLELAGGSYNEQFFGPGTRLTVL.

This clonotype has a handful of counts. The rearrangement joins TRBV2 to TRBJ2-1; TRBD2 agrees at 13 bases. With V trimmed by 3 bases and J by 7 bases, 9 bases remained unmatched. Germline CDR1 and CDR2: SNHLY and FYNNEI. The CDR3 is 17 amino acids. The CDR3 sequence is CASSDYRTSGSRNEQFF. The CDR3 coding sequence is TGTGCCAGCAGTGACTATCGGACTAGCGGGAGTCGGAATGAGCAGTTCTTC.

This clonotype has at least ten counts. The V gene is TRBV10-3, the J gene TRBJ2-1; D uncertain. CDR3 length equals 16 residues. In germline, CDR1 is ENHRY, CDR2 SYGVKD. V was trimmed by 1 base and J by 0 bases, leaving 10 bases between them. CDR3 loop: CAISELGLSSYNEQFF. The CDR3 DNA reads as TGTGCCATCAGTGAGTTAGGGCTGAGCTCCTACAATGAGCAGTTCTTC.

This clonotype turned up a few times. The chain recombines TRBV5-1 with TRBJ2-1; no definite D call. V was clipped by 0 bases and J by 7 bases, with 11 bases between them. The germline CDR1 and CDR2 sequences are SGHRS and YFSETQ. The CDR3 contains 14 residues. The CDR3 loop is CASSLELIPNEQFF. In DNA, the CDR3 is TGCGCCAGCAGCTTGGAACTTATACCTAATGAGCAGTTCTTC.

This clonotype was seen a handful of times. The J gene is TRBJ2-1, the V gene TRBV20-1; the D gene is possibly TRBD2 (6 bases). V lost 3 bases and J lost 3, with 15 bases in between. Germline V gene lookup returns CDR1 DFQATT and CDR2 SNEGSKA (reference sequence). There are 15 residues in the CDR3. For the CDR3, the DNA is TGCAGTGCTAGCGATACGAGCGGGTACTACAATGAGCAGTTCTTC. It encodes CSASDTSGYYNEQFF.

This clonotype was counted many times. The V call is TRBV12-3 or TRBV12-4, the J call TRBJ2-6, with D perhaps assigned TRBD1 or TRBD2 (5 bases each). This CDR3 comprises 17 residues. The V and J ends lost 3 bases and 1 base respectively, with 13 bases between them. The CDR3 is CASSFWGLGSGANVLTF. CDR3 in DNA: TGTGCCAGCAGTTTTTGGGGGTTAGGGTCTGGGGCCAACGTCCTGACTTTC.

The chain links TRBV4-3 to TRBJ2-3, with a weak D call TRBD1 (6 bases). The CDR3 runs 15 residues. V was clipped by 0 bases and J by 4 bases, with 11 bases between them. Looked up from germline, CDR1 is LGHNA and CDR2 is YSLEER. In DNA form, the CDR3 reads TGCGCCAGCAGCCAAGATTGGACAGATGCAGATACGCAGTATTTT. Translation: CASSQDWTDADTQYF.

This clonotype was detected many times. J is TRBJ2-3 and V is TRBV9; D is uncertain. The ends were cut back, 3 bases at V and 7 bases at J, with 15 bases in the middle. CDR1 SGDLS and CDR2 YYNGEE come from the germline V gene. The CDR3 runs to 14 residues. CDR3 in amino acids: CASSDGPIRNTQYF. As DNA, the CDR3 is TGTGCCAGCAGCGACGGACCGATCCGAAATACGCAGTATTTT.

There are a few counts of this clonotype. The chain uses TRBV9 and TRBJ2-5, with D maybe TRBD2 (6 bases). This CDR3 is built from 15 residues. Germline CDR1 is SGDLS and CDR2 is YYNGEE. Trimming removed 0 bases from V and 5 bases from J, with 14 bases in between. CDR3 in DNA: TGTGCCAGCAGCGTAGGACTAGGGTTTGTGGAGACCCAGTACTTC. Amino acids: CASSVGLGFVETQYF.

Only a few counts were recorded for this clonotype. CDR3 bases: TGTGCTAGTGGTTTGGCCTGGGGGGCTGATGAGCAGTTCTTC. Protein product: CASGLAWGADEQFF. The chain couples TRBV12-5 to TRBJ2-1; possibly TRBD1 or TRBD2 for D (6 bases each). The germline gives CDR1 LGHNT, CDR2 FRNRAP. CDR3 length: 14 amino acids. V was pared by 1 base and J by 8 bases, with 12 bases between.

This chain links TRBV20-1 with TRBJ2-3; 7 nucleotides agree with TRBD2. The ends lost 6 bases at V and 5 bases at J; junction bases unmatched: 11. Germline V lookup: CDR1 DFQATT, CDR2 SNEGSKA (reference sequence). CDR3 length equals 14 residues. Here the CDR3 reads CSAIAAGVRDTQYF. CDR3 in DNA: TGCAGTGCGATAGCGGCGGGAGTTAGAGATACGCAGTATTTT.

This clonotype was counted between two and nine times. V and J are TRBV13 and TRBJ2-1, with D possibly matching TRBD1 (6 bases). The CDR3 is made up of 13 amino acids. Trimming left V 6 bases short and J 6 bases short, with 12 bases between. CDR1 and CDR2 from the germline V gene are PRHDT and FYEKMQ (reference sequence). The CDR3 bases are TGTGCCAGCAGACCCCTACAGGGCAATGAGCAGTTCTTC. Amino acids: CASRPLQGNEQFF.

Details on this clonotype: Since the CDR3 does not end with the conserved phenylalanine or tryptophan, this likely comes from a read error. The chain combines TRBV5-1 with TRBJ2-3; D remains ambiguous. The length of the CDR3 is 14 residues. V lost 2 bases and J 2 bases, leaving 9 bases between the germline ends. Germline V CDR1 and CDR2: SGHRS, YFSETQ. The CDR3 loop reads CASSFLLSTDTQYL. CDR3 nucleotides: TGCGCCAGCAGCTTCTTACTCTCCACAGATACGCAGTATTTG.

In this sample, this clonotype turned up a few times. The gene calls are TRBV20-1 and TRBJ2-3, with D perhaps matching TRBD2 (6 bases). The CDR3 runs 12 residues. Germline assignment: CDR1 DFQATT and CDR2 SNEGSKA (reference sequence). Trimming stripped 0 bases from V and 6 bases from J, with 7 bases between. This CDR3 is CSARDRGDTQYF. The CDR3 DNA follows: TGCAGTGCTAGAGATCGGGGGGATACGCAGTATTTT.

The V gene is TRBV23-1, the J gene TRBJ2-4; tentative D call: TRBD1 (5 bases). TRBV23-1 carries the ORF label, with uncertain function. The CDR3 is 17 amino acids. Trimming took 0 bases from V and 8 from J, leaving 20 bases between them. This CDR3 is CASSQSWGLTAWDIQYF. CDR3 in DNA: TGCGCCAGCAGTCAATCGTGGGGATTGACAGCCTGGGACATTCAGTACTTC.